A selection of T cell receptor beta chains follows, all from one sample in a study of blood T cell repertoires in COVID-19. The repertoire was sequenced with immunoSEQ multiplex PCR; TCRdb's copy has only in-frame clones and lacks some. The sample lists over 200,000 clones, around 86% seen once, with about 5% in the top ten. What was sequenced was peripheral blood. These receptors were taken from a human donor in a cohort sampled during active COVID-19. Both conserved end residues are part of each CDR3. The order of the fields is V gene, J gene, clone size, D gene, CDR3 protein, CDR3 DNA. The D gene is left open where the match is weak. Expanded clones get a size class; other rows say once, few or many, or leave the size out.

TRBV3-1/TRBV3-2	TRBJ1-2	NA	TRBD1	CASSLQDRAGYTF	TGTGCCAGCAGCTTACAAGACAGGGCCGGCTACACCTTC
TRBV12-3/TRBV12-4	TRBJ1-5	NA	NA	CASSFGGDQPQHF	TGTGCCAGCAGTTTCGGGGGGGACCAGCCCCAGCATTTT
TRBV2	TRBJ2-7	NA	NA	CASSEGSKYF	TGTGCCAGCAGTGAAGGGAGTAAGTACTTC
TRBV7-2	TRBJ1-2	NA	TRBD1	CASSQGQEGPYGYTF	TGTGCCAGCAGCCAGGGACAGGAGGGCCCCTATGGCTACACCTTC
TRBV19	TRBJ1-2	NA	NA	CASKSRANYYGYTF	TGTGCCAGTAAAAGCAGGGCCAACTACTATGGCTACACCTTC
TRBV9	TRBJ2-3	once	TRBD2	CASSERLAGGDTQYF	TGTGCCAGCAGCGAACGACTAGCGGGAGGAGACACGCAGTATTTT
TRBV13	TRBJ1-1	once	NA	CASSFPGGTEAFF	TGTGCCAGCAGCTTCCCGGGGGGGACTGAAGCTTTCTTT
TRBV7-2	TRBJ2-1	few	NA	CASSLGLDYSEQFF	TGTGCCAGCAGCTTGGGGCTGGACTACAGTGAGCAGTTCTTC
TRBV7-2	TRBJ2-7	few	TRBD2	CASSPRTGRTSYEQYF	TGTGCCAGCAGCCCCCGGACCGGGAGGACTTCCTACGAGCAGTACTTC
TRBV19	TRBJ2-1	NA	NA	CASTPDRAYNEQFF	TGTGCCAGTACCCCGGACAGAGCCTACAATGAGCAGTTCTTC
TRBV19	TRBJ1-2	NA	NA	CASSITGGAGYGYTF	TGTGCCAGTAGTATCACTGGGGGCGCGGGCTATGGCTACACCTTC
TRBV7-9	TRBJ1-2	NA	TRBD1	CASSHDRGGFYGYTF	TGTGCCAGCAGCCACGACAGGGGCGGGTTTTATGGCTACACCTTC
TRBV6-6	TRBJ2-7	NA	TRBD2	CASSSGLAGNYEQYF	TGTGCCAGCAGTTCCGGACTAGCGGGGAACTACGAGCAGTACTTC
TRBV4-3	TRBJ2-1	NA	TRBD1	CASSQDLVTGVSHEQFF	TGCGCCAGCAGCCAAGATCTAGTAACAGGGGTATCACATGAGCAGTTCTTC
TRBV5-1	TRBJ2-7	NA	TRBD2	CASSSVAGASSYEQYF	TGCGCCAGCAGCTCCGTAGCGGGTGCCAGCTCCTACGAGCAGTACTTC
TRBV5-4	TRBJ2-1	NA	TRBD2	CASSLGFLRTRWNEQFF	TGTGCCAGCAGCTTAGGGTTCCTACGGACTAGGTGGAATGAGCAGTTCTTC
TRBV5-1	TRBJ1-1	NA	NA	CASSLEGAEAFF	TGCGCCAGCAGCTTGGAAGGGGCTGAAGCTTTCTTT
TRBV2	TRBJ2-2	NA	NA	CACRRGWTGELFF	TGTGCCTGTAGACGGGGGTGGACCGGGGAGCTGTTTTTT
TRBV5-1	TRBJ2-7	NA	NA	CASSSQGYEQYF	TGCGCCAGCAGCTCACAGGGATACGAGCAGTACTTC
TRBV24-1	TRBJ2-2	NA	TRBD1	CATSDFATGGRELFF	TGTGCCACCAGTGATTTCGCGACAGGGGGCCGGGAGCTGTTTTTT
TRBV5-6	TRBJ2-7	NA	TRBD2	CASSGDYPAYEQYF	TGTGCCAGCAGCGGGGACTACCCCGCCTACGAGCAGTACTTC
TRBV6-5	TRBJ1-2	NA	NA	CASSPGLSWGYTF	TGTGCCAGCAGCCCGGGACTTTCCTGGGGCTACACCTTC
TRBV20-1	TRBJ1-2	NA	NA	CNLQGNYGYTF	TGCAACCTGCAGGGTAACTATGGCTACACCTTC
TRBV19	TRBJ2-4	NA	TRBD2	CASSPPGLAPHIQYF	TGTGCCAGTAGCCCCCCGGGACTAGCGCCCCACATTCAGTACTTC
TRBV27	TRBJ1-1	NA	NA	CASSLFTRGNTEAFF	TGTGCCAGCAGTTTATTTACCAGGGGGAACACTGAAGCTTTCTTT
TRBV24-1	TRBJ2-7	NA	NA	CATALTSASYEQYF	TGTGCCACCGCCTTGACCAGCGCCTCCTACGAGCAGTACTTC
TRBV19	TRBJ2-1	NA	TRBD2	CASSIDLTSGRGTEQFF	TGTGCCAGTAGTATAGATCTGACTAGCGGGAGAGGTACTGAGCAGTTCTTC
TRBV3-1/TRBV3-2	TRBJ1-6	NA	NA	CASSLGIYNSPLHF	TGTGCCAGCAGTCTTGGCATTTATAATTCACCCCTCCACTTT
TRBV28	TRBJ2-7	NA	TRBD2	CASSHGLAGYEQYF	TGTGCCAGCAGTCACGGACTAGCGGGCTACGAGCAGTACTTC
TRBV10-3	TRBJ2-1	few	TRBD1	CAISQGQGAYNEQFF	TGTGCCATCAGTCAAGGACAGGGGGCCTACAATGAGCAGTTCTTC
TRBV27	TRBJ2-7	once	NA	CASSLRVAASREQYF	TGTGCCAGCAGTTTAAGAGTAGCGGCATCAAGGGAGCAGTACTTC